The present entry profiles one TCR beta chain with its context. This sample stems from a study of CD8+CD57+ T cells in acquired aplastic anemia. Looking at the study overall: Sorted CD4+ plus CD8+ cells gave DNA averaging 3.2 ug.

Genomic DNA templated the TCR beta VDJ and CDR3 profiling. TCRdb passed the reads through MiXCR, listing each CDR3 protein once. Among some 130,000 distinct CDR3 sequences, less than 45% were seen once, and the ten largest hold 8.4%. V lost 0 bases and J lost 11, with 13 bases in between. CDR3 size: 13 residues. The V gene's germline CDR1 is SGHVS and CDR2 FNYEAQ. V gene TRBV7-6 combines with J gene TRBJ1-1; D gene unclear. This sequence was found in a human donor in good health, serving as a control. The sample consisted of sorted CD4+, CD8+, or CD8+CD57+ T cells (not recorded which) from PBMCs. CDR3 nucleotides: TGTGCCAGCAGCTTAGCACGGACGTCCGGGGCTTTCTTT. This gives the protein CASSLARTSGAFF.